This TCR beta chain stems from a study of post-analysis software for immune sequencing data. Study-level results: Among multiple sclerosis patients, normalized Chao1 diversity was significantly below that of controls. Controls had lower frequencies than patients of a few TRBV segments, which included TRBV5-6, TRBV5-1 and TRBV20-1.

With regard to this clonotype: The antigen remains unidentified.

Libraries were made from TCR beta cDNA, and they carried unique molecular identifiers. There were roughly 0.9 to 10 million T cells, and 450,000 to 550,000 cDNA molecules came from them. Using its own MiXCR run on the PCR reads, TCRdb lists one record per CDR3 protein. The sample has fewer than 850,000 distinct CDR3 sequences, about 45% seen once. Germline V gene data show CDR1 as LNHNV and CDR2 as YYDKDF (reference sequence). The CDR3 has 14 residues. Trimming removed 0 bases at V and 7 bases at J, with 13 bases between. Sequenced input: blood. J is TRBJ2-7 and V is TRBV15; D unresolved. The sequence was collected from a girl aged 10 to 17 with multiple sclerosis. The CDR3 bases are TGTGCCACCAGCAGAGACGAGTTCGACAATGAGCAGTACTTC. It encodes CATSRDEFDNEQYF.